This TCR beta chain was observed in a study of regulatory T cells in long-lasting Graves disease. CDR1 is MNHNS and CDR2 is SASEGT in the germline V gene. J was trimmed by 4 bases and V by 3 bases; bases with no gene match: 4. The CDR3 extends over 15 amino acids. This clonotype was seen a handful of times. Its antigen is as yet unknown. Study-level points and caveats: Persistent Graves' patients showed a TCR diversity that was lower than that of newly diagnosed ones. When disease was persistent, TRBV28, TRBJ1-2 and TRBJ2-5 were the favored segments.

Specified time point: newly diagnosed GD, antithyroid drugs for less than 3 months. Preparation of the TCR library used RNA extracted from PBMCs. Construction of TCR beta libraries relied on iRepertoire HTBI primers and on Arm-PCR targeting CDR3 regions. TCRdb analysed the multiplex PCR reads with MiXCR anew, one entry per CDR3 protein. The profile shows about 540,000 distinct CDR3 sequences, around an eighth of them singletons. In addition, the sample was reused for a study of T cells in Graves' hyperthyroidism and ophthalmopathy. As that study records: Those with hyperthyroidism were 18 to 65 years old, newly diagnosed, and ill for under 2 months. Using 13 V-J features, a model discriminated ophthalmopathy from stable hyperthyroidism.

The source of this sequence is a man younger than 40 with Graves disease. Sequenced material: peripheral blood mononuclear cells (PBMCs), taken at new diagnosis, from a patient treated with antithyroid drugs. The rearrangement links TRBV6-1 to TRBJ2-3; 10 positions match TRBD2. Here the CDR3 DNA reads TGTGCCAGCAGTGAGCTAGCGGGAGCGGCAGATACGCAGTATTTT. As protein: CASSELAGAADTQYF.